This record looks at one T cell receptor beta chain sequence and its context. Investigators reverse transcribed all isolated RNA, so they sequenced expressed TCRB transcripts. TCRdb's copy holds only in-frame clones and misses some; the assay was immunoSEQ multiplex PCR. The repertoire includes fewer than 350,000 clones, 8% of them detected once, and more than 0.9% sits in the top ten. V was clipped by 1 base and J by 7 bases; unmatched bases: 8. Germline CDR1 and CDR2: SGHTA and FQGNSA. The CDR3 covers 15 residues. The data derive from a study of beta chain features in type 1 diabetes. Study summary: Across all samples, about 100 million sorted cells were examined.

The receptor's source is a woman aged 18-29 years in good health. This rearrangement joins TRBV7-2 to TRBJ2-3, with 7 positions matching TRBD2. Sequences were obtained from central memory CD4+ T cells from blood. The CDR3 DNA reads TGTGCCAGCAGCTTAGGGGAGGGAATCCCGAATACGCAGTATTTT. Translation: CASSLGEGIPNTQYF.